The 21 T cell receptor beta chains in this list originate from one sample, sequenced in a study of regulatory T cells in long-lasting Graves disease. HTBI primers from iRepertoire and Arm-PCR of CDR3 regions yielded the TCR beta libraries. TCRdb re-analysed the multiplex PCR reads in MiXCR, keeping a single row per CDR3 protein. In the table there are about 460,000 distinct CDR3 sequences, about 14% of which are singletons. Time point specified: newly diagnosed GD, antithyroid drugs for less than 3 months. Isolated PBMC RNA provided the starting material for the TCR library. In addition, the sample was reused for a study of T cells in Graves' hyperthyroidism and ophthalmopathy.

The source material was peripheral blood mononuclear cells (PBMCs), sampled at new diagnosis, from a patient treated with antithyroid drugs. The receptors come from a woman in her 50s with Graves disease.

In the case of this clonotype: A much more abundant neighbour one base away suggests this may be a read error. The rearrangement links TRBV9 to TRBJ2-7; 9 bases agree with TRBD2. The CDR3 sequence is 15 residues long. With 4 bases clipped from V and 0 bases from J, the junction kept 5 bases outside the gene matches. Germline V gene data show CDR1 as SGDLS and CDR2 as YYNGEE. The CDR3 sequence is CASSPSGKASYEQYF. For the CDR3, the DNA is TGTGCCAGCAGCCCTAGCGGGAAGGCCTCCTACGAGCAGTACTTC.

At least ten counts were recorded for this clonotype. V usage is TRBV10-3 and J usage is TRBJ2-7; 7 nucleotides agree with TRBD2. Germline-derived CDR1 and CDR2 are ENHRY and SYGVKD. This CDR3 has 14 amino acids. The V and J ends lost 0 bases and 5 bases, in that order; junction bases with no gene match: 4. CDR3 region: CAISESRERNEQYF. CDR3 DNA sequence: TGTGCCATCAGTGAGTCGCGGGAGCGCAACGAGCAGTACTTC.

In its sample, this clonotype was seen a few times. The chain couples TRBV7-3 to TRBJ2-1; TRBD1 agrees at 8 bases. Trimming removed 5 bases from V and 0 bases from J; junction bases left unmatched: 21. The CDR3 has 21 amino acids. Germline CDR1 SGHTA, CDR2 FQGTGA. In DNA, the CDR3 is TGTGCCAGCAGCGCATCTCGGACAGGGATCCTGGGCGGAAGCTCCTACAATGAGCAGTTCTTC. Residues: CASSASRTGILGGSSYNEQFF.

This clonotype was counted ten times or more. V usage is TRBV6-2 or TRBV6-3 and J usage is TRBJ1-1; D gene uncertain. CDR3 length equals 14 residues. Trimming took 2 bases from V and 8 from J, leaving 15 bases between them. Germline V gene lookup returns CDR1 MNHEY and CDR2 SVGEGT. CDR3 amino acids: CASSYLSGGVEAFF. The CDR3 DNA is TGTGCCAGCAGTTACCTTTCGGGTGGAGTGGAAGCTTTCTTT.

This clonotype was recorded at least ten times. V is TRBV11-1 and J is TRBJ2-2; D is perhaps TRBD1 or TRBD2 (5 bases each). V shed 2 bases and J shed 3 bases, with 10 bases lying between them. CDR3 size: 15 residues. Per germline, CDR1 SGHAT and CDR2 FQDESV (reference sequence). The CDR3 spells CASSLSGTYTGELFF. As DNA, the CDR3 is TGTGCCAGCAGCTTATCCGGGACCTACACCGGGGAGCTGTTTTTT.

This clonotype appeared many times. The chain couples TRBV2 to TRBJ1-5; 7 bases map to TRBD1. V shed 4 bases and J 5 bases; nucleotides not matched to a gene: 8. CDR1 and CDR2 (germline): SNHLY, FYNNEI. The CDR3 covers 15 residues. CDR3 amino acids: CASSVQGTVDQPQHF. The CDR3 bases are TGTGCCAGCAGTGTACAGGGGACAGTGGATCAGCCCCAGCATTTT. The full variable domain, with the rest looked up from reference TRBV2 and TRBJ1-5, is EPEVTQTPSHQVTQMGQEVILRCVPISNHLYFYWYRQILGQKVEFLVSFYNNEISEKSEIFDDQFSVERPDGSNFTLKIRSTKLEDSAMYFCASSVQGTVDQPQHFGDGTRLSIL.

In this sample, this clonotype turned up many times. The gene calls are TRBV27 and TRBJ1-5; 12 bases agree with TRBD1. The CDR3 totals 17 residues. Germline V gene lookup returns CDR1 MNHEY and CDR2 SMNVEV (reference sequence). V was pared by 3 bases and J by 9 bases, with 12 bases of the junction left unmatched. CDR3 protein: CASSLGQGAGSAPPQHF. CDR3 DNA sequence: TGTGCCAGCAGTTTGGGACAGGGGGCAGGTTCTGCGCCGCCCCAGCATTTT.

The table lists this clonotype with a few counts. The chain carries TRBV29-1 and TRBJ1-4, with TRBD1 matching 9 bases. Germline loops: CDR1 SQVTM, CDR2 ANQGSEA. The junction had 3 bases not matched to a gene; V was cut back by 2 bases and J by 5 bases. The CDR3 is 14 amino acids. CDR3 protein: CSVESDRGNEKLFF. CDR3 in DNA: TGCAGCGTTGAATCGGACAGGGGAAATGAAAAACTGTTTTTT.

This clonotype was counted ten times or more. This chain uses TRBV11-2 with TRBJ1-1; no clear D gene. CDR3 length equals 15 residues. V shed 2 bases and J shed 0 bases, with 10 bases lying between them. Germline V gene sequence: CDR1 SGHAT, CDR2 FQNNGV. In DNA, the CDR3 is TGTGCCAGCAGCTTAAACTCTGGCATGAACACTGAAGCTTTCTTT. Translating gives CASSLNSGMNTEAFF.

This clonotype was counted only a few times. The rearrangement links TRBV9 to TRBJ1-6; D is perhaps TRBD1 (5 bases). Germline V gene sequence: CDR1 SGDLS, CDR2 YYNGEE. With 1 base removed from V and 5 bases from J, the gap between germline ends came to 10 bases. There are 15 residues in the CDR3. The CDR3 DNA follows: TGTGCCAGCAGCGTATATTGGGGCAATAATTCACCCCTCCACTTT. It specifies CASSVYWGNNSPLHF.

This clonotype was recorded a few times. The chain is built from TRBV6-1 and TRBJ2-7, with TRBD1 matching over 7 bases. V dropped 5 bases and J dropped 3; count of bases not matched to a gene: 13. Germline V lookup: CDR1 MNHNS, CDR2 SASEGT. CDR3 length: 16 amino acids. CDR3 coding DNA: TGTGCCAGCAGTCCTACGACAGGGTGGGCCCTCTACGAGCAGTACTTC. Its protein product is CASSPTTGWALYEQYF.

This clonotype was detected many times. The CDR3 DNA is TGTGCCTGGGGTTTCTCAGGGGTGACCGGGGAGCTGTTTTTT. Its protein is CAWGFSGVTGELFF. This chain connects TRBV30 to TRBJ2-2; TRBD1 is a possible D gene (6 bases). CDR3 length: 14 amino acids. Germline assignment: CDR1 GTSNPN and CDR2 SVGIG (reference sequence). V lost 5 bases, J lost 5 bases, and 15 bases lay in between.

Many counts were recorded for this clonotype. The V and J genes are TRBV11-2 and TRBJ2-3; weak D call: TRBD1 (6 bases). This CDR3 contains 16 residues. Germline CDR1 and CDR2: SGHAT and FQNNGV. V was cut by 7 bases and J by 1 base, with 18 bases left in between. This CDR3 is CASTRRRGAGTDTQYF. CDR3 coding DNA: TGTGCCAGCACCCGACGCAGGGGTGCGGGCACAGATACGCAGTATTTT.

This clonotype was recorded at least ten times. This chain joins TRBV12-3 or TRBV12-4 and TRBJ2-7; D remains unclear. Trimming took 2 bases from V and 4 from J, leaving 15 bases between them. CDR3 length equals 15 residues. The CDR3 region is CASSLYRALYYEQYF. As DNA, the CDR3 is TGTGCCAGCAGTTTATACCGGGCTCTCTATTACGAGCAGTACTTC.

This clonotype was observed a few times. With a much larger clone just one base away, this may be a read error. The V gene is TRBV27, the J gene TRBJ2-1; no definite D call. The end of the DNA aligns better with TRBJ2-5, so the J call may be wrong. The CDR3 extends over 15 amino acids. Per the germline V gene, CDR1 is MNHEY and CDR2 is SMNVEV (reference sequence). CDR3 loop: CASSETIVLQEAQYF. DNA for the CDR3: TGTGCCAGCAGTGAGACAATCGTGCTCCAAGAGGCCCAGTACTTC.

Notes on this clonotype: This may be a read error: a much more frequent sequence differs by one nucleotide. The CDR3 DNA is TGTGCCAGCAGCTCGACAGGGGCTTCCACCGGGGAGCTGCTTTTT. Encoded protein: CASSSTGASTGELLF. The genes are TRBV7-3 and TRBJ2-2; 8 bases agree with TRBD1. Germline CDR1 is SGHTA and CDR2 is FQGTGA. CDR3 length equals 15 residues. The variable domain in full, with the rest retrieved from reference TRBV7-3 and TRBJ2-2, is GAGVSQTPSNKVTEKGKYVELRCDPISGHTALYWYRQSLGQGPEFLIYFQGTGAADDSGLPNDRFFAVRPEGSVSTLKIQRTERGDSAVYLCASSSTGASTGELLFGEGSRLTVL.

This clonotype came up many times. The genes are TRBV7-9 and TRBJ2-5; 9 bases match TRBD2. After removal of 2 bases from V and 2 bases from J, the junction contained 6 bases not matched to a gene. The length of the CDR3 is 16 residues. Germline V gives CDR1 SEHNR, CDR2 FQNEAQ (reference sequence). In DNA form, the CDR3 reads TGTGCCAGCAGCTTATACGGACTAGCGCGGCAAGAGACCCAGTACTTC. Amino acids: CASSLYGLARQETQYF.

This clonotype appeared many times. In DNA form, the CDR3 reads TGCGCCAGCGTCTGGACAGGGGGCTACGAGCAGTACTTC. Amino acid sequence: CASVWTGGYEQYF. The V and J genes are TRBV5-1 and TRBJ2-7, with 10 bases matching TRBD1. CDR1 is SGHRS and CDR2 is YFSETQ in the germline V gene. The CDR3 loop spans 13 amino acids. J was trimmed by 3 bases and V by 7 bases; bases with no gene match: 4.

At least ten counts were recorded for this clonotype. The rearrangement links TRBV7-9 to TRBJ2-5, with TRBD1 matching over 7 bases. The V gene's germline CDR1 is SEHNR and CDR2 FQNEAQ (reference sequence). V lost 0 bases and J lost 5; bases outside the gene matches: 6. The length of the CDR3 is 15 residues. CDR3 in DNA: TGTGCCAGCAGCTTAGCCGGGACAGCCATCGAGACCCAGTACTTC. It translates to CASSLAGTAIETQYF. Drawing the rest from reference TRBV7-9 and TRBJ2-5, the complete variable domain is DTGVSQNPRHKITKRGQNVTFRCDPISEHNRLYWYRQTLGQGPEFLTYFQNEAQLEKSRLLSDRFSAERPKGSFSTLEIQRTEQGDSAMYLCASSLAGTAIETQYFGPGTRLLVL.

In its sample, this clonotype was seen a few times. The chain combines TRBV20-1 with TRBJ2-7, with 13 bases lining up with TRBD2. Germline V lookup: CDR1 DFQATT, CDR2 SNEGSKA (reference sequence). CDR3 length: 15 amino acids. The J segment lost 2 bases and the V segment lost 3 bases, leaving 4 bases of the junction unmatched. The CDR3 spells CSARGTSGATYEQYF. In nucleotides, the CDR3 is TGCAGTGCTAGGGGGACTAGCGGGGCAACCTACGAGCAGTACTTC.

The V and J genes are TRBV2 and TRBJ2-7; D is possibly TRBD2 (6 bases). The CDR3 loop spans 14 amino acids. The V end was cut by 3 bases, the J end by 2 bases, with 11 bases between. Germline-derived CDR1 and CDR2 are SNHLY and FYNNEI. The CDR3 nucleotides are TGTGCCAGCAGTGAGTCTAGCGTCCCCTACGAGCAGTACTTC. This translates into CASSESSVPYEQYF.